One T cell receptor beta chain is described in this entry. The source of the sample is a study of shared clonotypes between healthy human individuals. The repertoire was sequenced with immunoSEQ multiplex PCR; TCRdb's copy has only in-frame clones and lacks some. The sample has 2 million to 2.5 million clones, approximately 95% seen once. This CDR3 is built from 14 residues. From germline, CDR1 is SGHAT and CDR2 FQNNGV. The ends were cut back, 2 bases at V and 9 bases at J, with 14 bases in the middle. Naive CD8 cells comprised CD45RO-negative, CCR7-positively selected cells, excluding terminally differentiated effector memory CD45RA+ cells.

The source is a man aged 18 to 30 in good health. Sequenced material: naive CD8+ T cells sorted from blood. The chain links TRBV11-2 to TRBJ1-3; D gene unclear. CDR3 loop: CASSLKLTTGTIYF. DNA of the CDR3: TGTGCCAGCAGCTTAAAGCTTACCACTGGCACCATATATTTT.